The 14 T cell receptor beta chains below all came from one sample that was sequenced in a study of blood T cells in healthy people across ages. A J-beta primer mix and a sample-barcoded 5' primer were used in a second PCR of roughly 7 to 12 cycles. TCRdb re-called the 5' RACE reads through MiXCR, storing one row per CDR3 protein. The sample carries around 1,600,000 distinct CDR3 sequences, roughly 43% recorded once. Sequenced sample: blood. These receptors all stem from a woman aged 18-35 years in good health.

Notes on this clonotype: The junction does not match germline at one end; this may be a read error. V gene TRBV12-3 or TRBV12-4 combines with J gene TRBJ1-6; the D gene is possibly TRBD1 (5 bases). The CDR3 is 17 residues long. The CDR3 sequence: CANSLDLGPRGNSPLHF. In DNA, the CDR3 is TGTGCCAACAGTTTAGATCTGGGACCCCGGGGTAATTCACCCCTCCACTTT.

This clonotype turned up a few times. V is TRBV6-5 and J is TRBJ2-7, with TRBD2 matching over 7 bases. The CDR3 has 13 residues. The V gene's germline CDR1 is MNHEY and CDR2 SVGAGI. V trimming: 5 bases; J trimming: 7 bases; junction bases outside the gene matches: 8. The CDR3: CASSRAGVIEQYF. The DNA of the CDR3 is TGTGCCAGCAGTAGGGCGGGAGTGATTGAGCAGTACTTC.

In regard to this clonotype: Sequence at one end of the junction differs from germline and may be a read error. V is TRBV7-2 and J is TRBJ2-5; D ambiguous. Looked up from germline, CDR1 is SGHTA and CDR2 is FQGNSA. The CDR3 is made up of 13 amino acids. The CDR3 region has the DNA TGTGCCAGCAGCCGCACCGCCCAAGAGACCCACTACTTC. Translated, it gives CASSRTAQETHYF.

The rearrangement joins TRBV5-1 to TRBJ2-7, with D perhaps matching TRBD2 (6 bases). CDR3 length: 15 amino acids. Trimming took off 3 bases at V and 2 bases at J, with 15 bases between the two ends. The V gene's germline CDR1 is SGHRS and CDR2 YFSETQ. The CDR3 sequence is CASSWEEGYAYEQYF. In DNA form, the CDR3 reads TGCGCCAGCAGCTGGGAGGAGGGTTACGCCTACGAGCAGTACTTC.

This rearrangement joins TRBV4-1 to TRBJ2-1, with 7 nucleotides matching TRBD2. The V and J ends lost 3 bases and 0 bases, in that order; junction bases with no gene match: 5. CDR3 length equals 16 residues. Germline loops: CDR1 MGHRA, CDR2 YSYEKL. The DNA of the CDR3 is TGCGCCAGCAGCCATCTTCTAGCGGTCTCCTACAATGAGCAGTTCTTC. It specifies CASSHLLAVSYNEQFF.

This clonotype was observed a few times. The CDR3 coding sequence is TGTGCCAGCAGTTTATCGGCGGTCGGTGAAGCTTTCTTT. Residues: CASSLSAVGEAFF. The chain is built from TRBV12-3 or TRBV12-4 and TRBJ1-1; D is unresolved. CDR3 size: 13 residues. The ends were cut back, 2 bases at V and 7 bases at J, with 11 bases in the middle.

This clonotype was counted a few times. This rearrangement joins TRBV12-3 or TRBV12-4 to TRBJ1-2; no firm D call. With 6 bases removed from V and 0 bases from J, the gap between germline ends came to 11 bases. The CDR3 sequence is 14 residues long. CDR3 amino acids: CASRSAGANYGYTF. In DNA form, the CDR3 reads TGTGCCAGCAGGTCGGCGGGAGCTAACTATGGCTACACCTTC.

The rearrangement links TRBV7-8 to TRBJ2-5, with 14 bases matching TRBD2. Germline V gene data show CDR1 as SGHVS and CDR2 as FQNEAQ. After removal of 2 bases from V and 3 bases from J, the junction contained 11 bases not matched to a gene. The CDR3 extends over 19 amino acids. CDR3: CASSLTARLAGGPEETQYF. The CDR3 nucleotides are TGTGCCAGCAGCTTAACGGCCCGACTAGCGGGAGGGCCGGAAGAGACCCAGTACTTC.

In the case of this clonotype: The conserved closing phenylalanine or tryptophan is absent in this CDR3, likely reflecting a read error. The CDR3: CASSEPGLVGRNEQFL. CDR3 in DNA: TGTGCCAGCAGTGAGCCGGGACTAGTCGGGAGGAATGAGCAGTTCTTA. The V gene is TRBV25-1, the J gene TRBJ2-1, with 8 positions matching TRBD2. Germline V gives CDR1 MGHDK, CDR2 SYGVNS. V shed 3 bases, J shed 7 bases, and the junction held 11 bases outside the gene matches. The CDR3 sequence is 16 residues long.

This clonotype came up a few times. The J gene is TRBJ1-2, the V gene TRBV6-5, with D possibly being TRBD1 (6 bases). V was pared by 7 bases and J by 2 bases, with 11 bases between. Germline assignment: CDR1 MNHEY and CDR2 SVGAGI. This CDR3 comprises 13 residues. Here the CDR3 reads CASTRDTNYGYTF. As DNA, the CDR3 is TGTGCCAGCACGAGGGACACAAACTATGGCTACACCTTC.

This clonotype was detected a few times. The chain is built from TRBV7-2 and TRBJ2-7; D gene uncertain. This CDR3 is built from 18 residues. The germline V and J ends were trimmed by 2 bases and 1 base, with 21 bases remaining between them. Germline CDR1 is SGHTA and CDR2 is FQGNSA. The CDR3, as DNA: TGTGCCAGCAGCTTACTCGCTGCTGGTGCCAGCCGTTCCTACGAGCAGTACTTC. It specifies CASSLLAAGASRSYEQYF.

The rearrangement joins TRBV6-6 to TRBJ2-1; D perhaps matches TRBD2 (6 bases). This CDR3 is 13 amino acids long. V lost 0 bases to trimming and J lost 6 bases, with 6 bases between them. CDR1 is MNHNY, CDR2 SVGAGI, per germline (reference sequence). The CDR3 is CASSYSEGNEQFF. The CDR3 DNA sequence: TGTGCCAGCAGTTACTCGGAGGGCAATGAGCAGTTCTTC.

The gene calls are TRBV9 and TRBJ1-4; possible D gene TRBD1, 5 bases. CDR1 is SGDLS, CDR2 YYNGEE, per germline. The CDR3 totals 16 residues. V lost 0 bases, J lost 7 bases, and 16 bases lay in between. In DNA form, the CDR3 reads TGTGCCAGCAGCGTAGGTGGGACCCATACAGGTGAAAAACTGTTTTTT. It is translated as CASSVGGTHTGEKLFF.

The chain recombines TRBV29-1 with TRBJ2-3; D remains ambiguous. Germline CDR1 SQVTM, CDR2 ANQGSEA. The ends were cut back, 8 bases at V and 1 base at J, with 10 bases in the middle. The CDR3 extends over 12 amino acids. The CDR3 nucleotides read TGCAGCATACTTGGGGGCACAGATACGCAGTATTTT. The encoded protein is CSILGGTDTQYF.